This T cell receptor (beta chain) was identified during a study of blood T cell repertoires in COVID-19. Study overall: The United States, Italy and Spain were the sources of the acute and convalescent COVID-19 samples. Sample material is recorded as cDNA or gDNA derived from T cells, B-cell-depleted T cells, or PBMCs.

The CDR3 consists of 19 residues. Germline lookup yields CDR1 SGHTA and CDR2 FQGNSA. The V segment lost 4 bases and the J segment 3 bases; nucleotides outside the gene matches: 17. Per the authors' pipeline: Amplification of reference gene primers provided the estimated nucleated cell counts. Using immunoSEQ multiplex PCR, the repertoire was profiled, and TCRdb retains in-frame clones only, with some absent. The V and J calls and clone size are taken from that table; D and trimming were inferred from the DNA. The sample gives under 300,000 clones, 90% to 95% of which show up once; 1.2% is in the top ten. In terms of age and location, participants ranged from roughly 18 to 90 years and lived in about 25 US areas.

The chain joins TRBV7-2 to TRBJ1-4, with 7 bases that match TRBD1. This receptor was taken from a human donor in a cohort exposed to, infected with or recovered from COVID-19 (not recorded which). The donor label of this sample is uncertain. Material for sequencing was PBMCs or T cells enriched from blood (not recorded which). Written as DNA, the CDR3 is TGTGCCAGCAGCTATGGGTCAGGAGGGGGCATTTTGGCTAATGAAAAACTGTTTTTT. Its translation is CASSYGSGGGILANEKLFF.